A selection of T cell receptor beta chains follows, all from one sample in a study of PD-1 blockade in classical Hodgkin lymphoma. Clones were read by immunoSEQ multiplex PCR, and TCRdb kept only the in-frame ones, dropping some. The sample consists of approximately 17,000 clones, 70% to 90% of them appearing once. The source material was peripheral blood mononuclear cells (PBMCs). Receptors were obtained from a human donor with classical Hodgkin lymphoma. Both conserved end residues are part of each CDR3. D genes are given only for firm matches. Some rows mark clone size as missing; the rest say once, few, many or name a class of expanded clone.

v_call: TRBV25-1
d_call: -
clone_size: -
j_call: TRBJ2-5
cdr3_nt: TGTGCCAGCAGTGTAACAGGATCCCAAGAGACCCAGTACTTC
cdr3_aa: CASSVTGSQETQYF

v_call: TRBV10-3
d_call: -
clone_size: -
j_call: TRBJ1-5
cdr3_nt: TGTGCCATCAGTGACTACGGCCCTGAACAGCCCCAGCATTTT
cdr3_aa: CAISDYGPEQPQHF

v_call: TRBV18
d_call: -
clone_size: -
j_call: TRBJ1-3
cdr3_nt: TGTGCCAGCTCACCAAATCAATCGGGTCCTGGAAACACCATATATTTT
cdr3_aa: CASSPNQSGPGNTIYF

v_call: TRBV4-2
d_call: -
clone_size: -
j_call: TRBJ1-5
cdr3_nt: TGTGCCAGCAGCCAAGATGGCGGGGGCGGGCAGCCCCAGCATTTT
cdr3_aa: CASSQDGGGGQPQHF

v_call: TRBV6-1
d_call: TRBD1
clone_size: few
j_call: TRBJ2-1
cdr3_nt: TGTGCCAGCAGTGGACAGGGGCACCGCGGAAATGAGCAGTTCTTC
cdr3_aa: CASSGQGHRGNEQFF

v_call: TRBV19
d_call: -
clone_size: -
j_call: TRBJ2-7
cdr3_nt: TGTGCCAGTAGTATCACCCTAGTGTCCAGCCCCTACGAGCAGTACTTC
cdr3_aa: CASSITLVSSPYEQYF

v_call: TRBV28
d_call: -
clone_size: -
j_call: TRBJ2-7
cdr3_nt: TGTGCCAGCAGTTTGGGTCCGACCTACGAGCAGTACTTC
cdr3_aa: CASSLGPTYEQYF

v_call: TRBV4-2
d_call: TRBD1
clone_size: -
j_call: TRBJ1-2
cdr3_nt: TGTGCCAGCAGCCCACGGACAGGAGGCCCCACTGGCTATGGCTACACCTTC
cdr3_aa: CASSPRTGGPTGYGYTF

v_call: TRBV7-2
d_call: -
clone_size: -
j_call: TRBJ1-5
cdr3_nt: TGTGCCAGCAGCTTCGACAGGTATCAGCCCCAGCATTTT
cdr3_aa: CASSFDRYQPQHF

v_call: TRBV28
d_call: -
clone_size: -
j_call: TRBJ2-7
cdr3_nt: TGTGCCAGCAGTCAACAGTTCTACGAGCAGTACTTC
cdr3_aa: CASSQQFYEQYF

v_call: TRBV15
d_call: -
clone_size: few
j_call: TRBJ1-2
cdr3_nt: TGTGCCACCAGCAGAGATCCGGGGGATGGCTACACCTTC
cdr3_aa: CATSRDPGDGYTF

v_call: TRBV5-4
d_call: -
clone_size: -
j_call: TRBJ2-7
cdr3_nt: TGTGCCAGCAGCTTAGACGGCCTCTCCTACGAGCAGTACTTC
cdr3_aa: CASSLDGLSYEQYF

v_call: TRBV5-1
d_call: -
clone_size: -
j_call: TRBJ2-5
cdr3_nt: TGCGCCAGCAGCTTGGGGTCTAGCACTCGGGAGACCCAGTACTTC
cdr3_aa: CASSLGSSTRETQYF

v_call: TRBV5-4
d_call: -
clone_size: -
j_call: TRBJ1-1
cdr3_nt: TGTGCCAGCAGCTTCCGGCGGAACACTGAAGCTTTCTTT
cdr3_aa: CASSFRRNTEAFF

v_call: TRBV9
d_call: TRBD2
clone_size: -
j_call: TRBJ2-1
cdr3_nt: TGTGCCAGCAGCCCCCAGACCCTAGCGGGAGGAGAGCAGTTCTTC
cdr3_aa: CASSPQTLAGGEQFF

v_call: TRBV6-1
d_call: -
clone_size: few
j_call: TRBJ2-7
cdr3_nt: TGTGCCAGCAGACTTGGGGCTACCTTCTACGAGCAGTACTTC
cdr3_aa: CASRLGATFYEQYF

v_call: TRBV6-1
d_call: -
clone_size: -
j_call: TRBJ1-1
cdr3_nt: TGTGCCAGCGGCCCGCTCTTGAACACTGAAGCTTTCTTT
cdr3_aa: CASGPLLNTEAFF

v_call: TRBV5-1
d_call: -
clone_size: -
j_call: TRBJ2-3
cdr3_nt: TGCGCCAGCAGCTTGGGGGGATCGGGAGTCGGGGATACGCAGTATTTT
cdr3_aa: CASSLGGSGVGDTQYF

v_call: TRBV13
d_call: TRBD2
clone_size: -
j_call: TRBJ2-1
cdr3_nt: TGTGCCAGCAGCTTAGTGGCTAGCGGGTTTTACAATGAGCAGTTCTTC
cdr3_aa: CASSLVASGFYNEQFF

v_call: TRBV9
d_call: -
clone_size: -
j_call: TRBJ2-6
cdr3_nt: TGTGCCAGCAGCGTAGCAGGGGCTGGGGCCAACGTCCTGACTTTC
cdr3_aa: CASSVAGAGANVLTF